This T cell receptor (beta chain) emerged from a study of T cell responses to AZD1222 COVID-19 vaccine. Trimming removed 0 bases at V and 8 bases at J, with 13 bases between. This CDR3 is built from 14 residues. Germline assignment: CDR1 LGHNA and CDR2 YNFKEQ. This clone was seen a single time. The antigen remains undetermined. Second-dose recipients at about 4 or about 12 weeks were treated as one pooled group. Study-level findings and limits: Repertoire sampling was restricted to post-peak T cell response timepoints. The study reported that nearly half of spike-specific TCRs target unmutated variant regions. An increase in Spike-specific TCR breadth and depth was observed after two AZD1222 doses.

Method: immunoSEQ multiplex PCR; TCRdb's copy keeps in-frame clones and lacks some. The data show 150,000 to 200,000 clones, with approximately 86% seen just once and around 10% held by the top ten. The material sequenced was peripheral blood, taken 28 days after the second AZD1222 dose. The chain combines TRBV4-2 with TRBJ1-2; D not certain. The clonotype comes from an adult who received the AZD1222 COVID-19 vaccine. The CDR3, as DNA: TGTGCCAGCAGCCAAGATACCCGGGGTTGGGGCTACACCTTC. It codes for CASSQDTRGWGYTF.